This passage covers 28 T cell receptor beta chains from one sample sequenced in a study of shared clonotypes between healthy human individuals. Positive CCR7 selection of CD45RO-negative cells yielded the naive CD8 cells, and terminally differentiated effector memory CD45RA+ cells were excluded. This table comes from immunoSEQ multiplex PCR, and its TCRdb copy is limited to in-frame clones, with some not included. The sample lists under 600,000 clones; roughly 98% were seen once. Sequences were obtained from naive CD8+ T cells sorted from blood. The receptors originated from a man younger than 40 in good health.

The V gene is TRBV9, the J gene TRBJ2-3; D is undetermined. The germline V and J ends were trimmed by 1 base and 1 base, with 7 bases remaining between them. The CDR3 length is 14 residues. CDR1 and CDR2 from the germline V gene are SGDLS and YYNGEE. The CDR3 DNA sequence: TGTGCCAGCAGCGTATATCTGGGCACAGATACGCAGTATTTT. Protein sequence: CASSVYLGTDTQYF.

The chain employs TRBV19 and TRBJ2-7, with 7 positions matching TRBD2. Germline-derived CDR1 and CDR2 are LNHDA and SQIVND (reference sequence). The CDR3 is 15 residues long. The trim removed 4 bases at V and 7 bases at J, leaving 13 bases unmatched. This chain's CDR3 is CASSRRLAAQAEQYF. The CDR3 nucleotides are TGTGCCAGTAGTAGGCGACTAGCTGCCCAGGCGGAGCAGTACTTC.

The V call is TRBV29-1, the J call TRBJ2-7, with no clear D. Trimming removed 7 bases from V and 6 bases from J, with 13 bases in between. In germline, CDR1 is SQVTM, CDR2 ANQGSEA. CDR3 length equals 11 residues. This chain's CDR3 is CSGLRRGEQYF. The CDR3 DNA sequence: TGCAGCGGGTTGAGACGTGGCGAGCAGTACTTC.

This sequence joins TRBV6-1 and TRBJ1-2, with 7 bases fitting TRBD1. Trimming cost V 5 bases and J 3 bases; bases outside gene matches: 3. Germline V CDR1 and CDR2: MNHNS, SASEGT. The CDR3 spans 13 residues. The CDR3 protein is CASSPGTDYGYTF. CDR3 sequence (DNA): TGTGCCAGCAGTCCCGGGACAGACTATGGCTACACCTTC.

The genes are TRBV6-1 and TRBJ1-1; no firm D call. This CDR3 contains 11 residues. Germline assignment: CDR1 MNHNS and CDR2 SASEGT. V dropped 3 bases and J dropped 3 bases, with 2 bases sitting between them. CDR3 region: CASSDYTEAFF. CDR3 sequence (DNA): TGTGCCAGCAGTGATTACACTGAAGCTTTCTTT.

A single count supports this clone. The CDR3 coding sequence is TGTGCCAGCTCACCACCTCGTATGGGAGAAACAGATACGCAGTATTTT. It yields the protein CASSPPRMGETDTQYF. The chain links TRBV18 to TRBJ2-3, with a tentative D call TRBD2 (5 bases). Germline V gene sequence: CDR1 KGHSH, CDR2 LQKENI. Trimming left V 0 bases short and J 3 bases short, with 13 bases between. This CDR3 has 16 residues.

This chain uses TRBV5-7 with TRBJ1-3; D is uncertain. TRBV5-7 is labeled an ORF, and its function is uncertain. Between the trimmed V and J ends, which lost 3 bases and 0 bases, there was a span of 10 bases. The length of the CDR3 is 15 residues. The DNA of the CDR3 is TGTGCCAGCAGCTCCTTGGGCCACTCTGGAAACACCATATATTTT. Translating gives CASSSLGHSGNTIYF.

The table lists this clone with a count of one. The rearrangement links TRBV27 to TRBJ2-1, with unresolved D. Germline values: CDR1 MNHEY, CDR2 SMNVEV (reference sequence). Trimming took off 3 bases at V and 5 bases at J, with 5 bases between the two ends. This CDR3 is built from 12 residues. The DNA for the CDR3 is TGTGCCAGCAGTTTGAAGGACAATGAGCAGTTCTTC. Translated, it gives CASSLKDNEQFF.

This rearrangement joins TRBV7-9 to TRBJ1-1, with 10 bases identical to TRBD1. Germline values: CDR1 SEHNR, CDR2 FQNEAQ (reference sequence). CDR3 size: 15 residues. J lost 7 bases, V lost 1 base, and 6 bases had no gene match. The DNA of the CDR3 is TGTGCCAGCAGCTTAGTGTTGTGGACAGGGGGTGAAGCTTTCTTT. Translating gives CASSLVLWTGGEAFF.

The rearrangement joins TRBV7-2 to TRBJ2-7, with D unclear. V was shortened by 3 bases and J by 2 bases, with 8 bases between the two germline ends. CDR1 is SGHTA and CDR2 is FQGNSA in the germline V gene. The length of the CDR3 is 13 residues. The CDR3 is CASSFFGAYEQYF. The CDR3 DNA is TGTGCCAGCAGCTTTTTTGGGGCCTACGAGCAGTACTTC.

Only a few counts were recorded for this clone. Here the CDR3 reads CASSVGKAGYTF. CDR3 coding DNA: TGTGCCAGCAGCGTCGGGAAGGCTGGCTACACCTTC. The V call is TRBV9, the J call TRBJ1-2; no firm D call. Germline V CDR1 and CDR2: SGDLS, YYNGEE. CDR3 size: 12 residues. Between the trimmed V and J ends, which lost 2 bases and 7 bases, there was a span of 9 bases.

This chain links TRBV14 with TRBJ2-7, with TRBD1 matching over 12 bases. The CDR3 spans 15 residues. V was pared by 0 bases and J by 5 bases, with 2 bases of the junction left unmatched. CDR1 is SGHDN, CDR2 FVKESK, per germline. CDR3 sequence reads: CASSQEGTGGHEQYF. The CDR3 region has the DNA TGTGCCAGCAGCCAAGAAGGGACAGGGGGCCACGAGCAGTACTTC.

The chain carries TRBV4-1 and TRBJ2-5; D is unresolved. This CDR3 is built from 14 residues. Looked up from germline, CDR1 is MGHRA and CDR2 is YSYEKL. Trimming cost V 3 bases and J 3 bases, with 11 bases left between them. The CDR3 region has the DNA TGCGCCAGCAGCCAGCTAGTCTCAAAAGAGACCCAGTACTTC. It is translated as CASSQLVSKETQYF.

DNA of the CDR3: TGTGCCAGCAGCTTATTACTTCGACAGGGGGCCGGGGAGCTGTTTTTT. It translates to CASSLLLRQGAGELFF. The V call is TRBV7-9, the J call TRBJ2-2; TRBD1 agrees at 9 bases. Germline CDR1 and CDR2: SEHNR and FQNEAQ (reference sequence). The CDR3 consists of 16 residues. V gave up 2 bases and J gave up 6 bases; unmatched junction bases: 7.

CDR3 region: CASSLVWRDTQYF. The CDR3 DNA reads as TGTGCCAGCAGCTTAGTCTGGCGGGATACGCAGTATTTT. The rearrangement joins TRBV11-3 to TRBJ2-3; D not certain. The CDR3 is 13 amino acids. Per the germline V gene, CDR1 is SGHNT and CDR2 is YENEEA. The germline V and J ends were trimmed by 1 base and 6 bases, with 8 bases remaining between them.

CDR3 residues: CASSFRGRNTGELFF. Written as DNA, the CDR3 is TGTGCCAGCAGTTTCAGGGGGCGGAACACCGGGGAGCTGTTTTTT. J is TRBJ2-2 and V is TRBV27; TRBD1 matches at 8 bases. The germline V gene has CDR1 MNHEY and CDR2 SMNVEV (reference sequence). Trimming cost V 3 bases and J 1 base; bases outside gene matches: 1. This CDR3 is built from 15 residues.

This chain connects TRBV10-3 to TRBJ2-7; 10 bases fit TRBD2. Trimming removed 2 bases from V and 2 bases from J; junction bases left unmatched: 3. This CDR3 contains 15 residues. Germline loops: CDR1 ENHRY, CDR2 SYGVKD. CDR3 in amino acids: CAISEPTSGPYEQYF. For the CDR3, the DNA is TGTGCCATCAGTGAGCCGACTAGCGGGCCCTACGAGCAGTACTTC.

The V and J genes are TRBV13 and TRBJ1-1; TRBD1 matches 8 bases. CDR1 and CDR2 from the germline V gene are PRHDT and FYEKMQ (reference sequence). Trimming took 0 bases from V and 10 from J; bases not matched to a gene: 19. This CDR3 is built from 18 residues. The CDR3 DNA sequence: TGTGCCAGCAGCTTAGGCCCTACTGCCGGACAGGGCGGGATAGGAGCTTTCTTT. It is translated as CASSLGPTAGQGGIGAFF. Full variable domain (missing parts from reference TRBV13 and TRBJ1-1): AAGVIQSPRHLIKEKRETATLKCYPIPRHDTVYWYQQGPGQDPQFLISFYEKMQSDKGSIPDRFSAQQFSDYHSELNMSSLELGDSALYFCASSLGPTAGQGGIGAFFGQGTRLTVV.

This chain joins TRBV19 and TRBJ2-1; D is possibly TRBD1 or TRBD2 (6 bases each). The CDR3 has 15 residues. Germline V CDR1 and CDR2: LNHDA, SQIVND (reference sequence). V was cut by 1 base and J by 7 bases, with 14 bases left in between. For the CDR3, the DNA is TGTGCCAGTAGTATAGCTCGGGGGCGTTTGAATGAGCAGTTCTTC. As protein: CASSIARGRLNEQFF.

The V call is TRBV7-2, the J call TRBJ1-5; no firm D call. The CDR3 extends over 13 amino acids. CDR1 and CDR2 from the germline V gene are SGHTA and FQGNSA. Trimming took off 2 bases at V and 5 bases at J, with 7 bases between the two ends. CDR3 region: CASSLSQYQPQHF. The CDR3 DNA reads TGTGCCAGCAGCTTATCACAATATCAGCCCCAGCATTTT.

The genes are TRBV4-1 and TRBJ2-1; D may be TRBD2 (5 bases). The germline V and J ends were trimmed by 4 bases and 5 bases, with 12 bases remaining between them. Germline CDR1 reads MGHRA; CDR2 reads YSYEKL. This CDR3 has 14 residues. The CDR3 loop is CASSLLLEDNEQFF. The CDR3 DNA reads TGCGCCAGCAGCCTCCTCCTGGAGGACAATGAGCAGTTCTTC.

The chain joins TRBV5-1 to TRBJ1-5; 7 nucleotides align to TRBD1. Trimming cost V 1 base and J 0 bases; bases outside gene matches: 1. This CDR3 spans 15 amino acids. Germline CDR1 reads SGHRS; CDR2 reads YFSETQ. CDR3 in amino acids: CASSLTGVSNQPQHF. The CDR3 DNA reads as TGCGCCAGCAGCTTGACAGGGGTTAGCAATCAGCCCCAGCATTTT.

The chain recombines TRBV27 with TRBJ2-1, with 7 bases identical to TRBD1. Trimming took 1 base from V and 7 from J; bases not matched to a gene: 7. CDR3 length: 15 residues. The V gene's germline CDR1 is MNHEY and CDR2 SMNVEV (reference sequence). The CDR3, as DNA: TGTGCCAGCAGTTTATTTGGGACAGCGGCGAATGAGCAGTTCTTC. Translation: CASSLFGTAANEQFF.

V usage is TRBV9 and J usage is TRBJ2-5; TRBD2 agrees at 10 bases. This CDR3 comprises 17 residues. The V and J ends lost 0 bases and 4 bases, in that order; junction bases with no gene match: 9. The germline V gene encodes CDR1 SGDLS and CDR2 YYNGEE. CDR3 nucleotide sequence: TGTGCCAGCAGCGTAGCTTCTCCCAGCGGGGGGGGAGAGACCCAGTACTTC. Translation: CASSVASPSGGGETQYF.

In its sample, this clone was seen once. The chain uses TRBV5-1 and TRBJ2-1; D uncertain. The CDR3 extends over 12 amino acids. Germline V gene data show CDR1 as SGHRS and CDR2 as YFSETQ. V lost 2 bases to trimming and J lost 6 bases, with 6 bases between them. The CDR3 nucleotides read TGCGCCAGCAGCTTTGTCCGCAATGAGCAGTTCTTC. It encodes CASSFVRNEQFF.

CDR3 protein: CASSGRQGAGDEKLFF. In DNA form, the CDR3 reads TGTGCCAGCAGCGGAAGACAGGGTGCCGGTGATGAAAAACTGTTTTTT. The chain uses TRBV11-2 and TRBJ1-4; 7 bases line up with TRBD1. CDR1 and CDR2 from the germline V gene are SGHAT and FQNNGV. This CDR3 is built from 16 residues. J gave up 6 bases and V 5 bases, and 12 bases lay outside the gene matches.

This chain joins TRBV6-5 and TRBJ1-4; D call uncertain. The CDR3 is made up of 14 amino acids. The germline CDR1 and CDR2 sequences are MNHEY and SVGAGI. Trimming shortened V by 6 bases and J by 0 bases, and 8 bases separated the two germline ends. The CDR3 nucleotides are TGTGCCAGCAGGAAAGAAACAACTAATGAAAAACTGTTTTTT. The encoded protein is CASRKETTNEKLFF.

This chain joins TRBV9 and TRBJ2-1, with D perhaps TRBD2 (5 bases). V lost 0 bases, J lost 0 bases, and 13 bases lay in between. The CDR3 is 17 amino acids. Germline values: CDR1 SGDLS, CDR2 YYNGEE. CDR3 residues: CASSVGASTYSYNEQFF. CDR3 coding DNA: TGTGCCAGCAGCGTAGGGGCTAGCACCTACTCCTACAATGAGCAGTTCTTC.